This is a list of T cell receptor beta chains from one sample in a study of radiotherapy plus CTLA-4 blockade in lung cancer. Assay used: immunoSEQ multiplex PCR; TCRdb lists only in-frame clones, some missing. Altogether around 29,000 clones are present, 81% being singletons, with the ten largest covering 20% to 25%. The sequencing here drew on peripheral blood, taken from a patient treated with radiotherapy plus ipilimumab. All receptors come from a human donor with non-small cell lung cancer that progressed on radiotherapy plus ipilimumab. Both conserved end residues are part of each CDR3. The D gene is left open where the match is weak. The size of a clone is reported for some rows only, either as once, few or many, or as a class for expanded clones.

v_call	clone_size	j_call	d_call	cdr3_length	cdr3_nt	cdr3_aa
TRBV6-1	NA	TRBJ1-2	TRBD1	15	TGTGCCAGCAGCCAGTCCGGGACAGGGAACTATGGCTACACCTTC	CASSQSGTGNYGYTF
TRBV5-1	NA	TRBJ1-3	NA	17	TGCGCTAGCAGCTCCTCCTGGGAGGGCCGGGCTGGAAACACCATATATTTT	CASSSSWEGRAGNTIYF
TRBV15	NA	TRBJ2-5	TRBD2	18	TGTGCCACCAGCAGAGTTTATATTTCAGCAAGCGGGGTAAAGACCCAGTACTTC	CATSRVYISASGVKTQYF
TRBV6-1	NA	TRBJ2-7	NA	11	TGTGCCAGCAGTGCCGTCTACGAGCAGTACTTC	CASSAVYEQYF
TRBV19	once	TRBJ1-5	NA	14	TGTGCCAGTAGTACCCCCGGGTTGGGTCAGCCCCAGCATTTT	CASSTPGLGQPQHF
TRBV5-1	NA	TRBJ1-4	NA	14	TGCGCCAGCAGTTCACAGGGCCCCTATGAAAAACTGTTTTTT	CASSSQGPYEKLFF
TRBV27	NA	TRBJ1-5	TRBD1	13	TGTGCCAGCAAAAACAGGGGGCCGTCGCCCCAGCATTTT	CASKNRGPSPQHF
TRBV19	NA	TRBJ1-4	NA	14	TGTGCCAGTAGTAACAGGGAAATTGGCGAAAAACTGTTTTTT	CASSNREIGEKLFF
TRBV11-2	NA	TRBJ1-1	NA	16	TGTGCCAGCAGCTTAGATGCAGGGATCGGTGACACTGAAGCTTTCTTT	CASSLDAGIGDTEAFF
TRBV9	once	TRBJ2-5	TRBD1	15	TGTGCCAGCAGCCTAAGCACAGGGGGCGAGGAGACCCAGTACTTC	CASSLSTGGEETQYF
TRBV14	NA	TRBJ2-5	NA	14	TGTGCCAGCAGCCCGGGGACTTCCACAAAGACCCAGTACTTC	CASSPGTSTKTQYF
TRBV7-9	NA	TRBJ1-4	TRBD1	16	TGTGCCAGCAGGCCGACAGGGGGCAATACTAATGAAAAACTGTTTTTT	CASRPTGGNTNEKLFF
TRBV5-1	NA	TRBJ1-1	NA	12	TGCGCCAGCAGCTTGTCCGACACTGAAGCTTTCTTT	CASSLSDTEAFF
TRBV2	NA	TRBJ1-4	NA	15	TGTGCCAGCATAGGGACACAGGCTTGGGATGAAAAACTGTTTTTT	CASIGTQAWDEKLFF
TRBV16	NA	TRBJ1-6	NA	16	TGTGCCAGCAGCCAGTCGACGGGGGAGGTGGGTTCACCCCTCCACTTT	CASSQSTGEVGSPLHF
TRBV5-1	few	TRBJ2-2	NA	15	TGCGCCAGCAGCTTGGACAATCCGAACACCGGGGAGCTGTTTTTT	CASSLDNPNTGELFF
TRBV6-1	NA	TRBJ1-1	NA	16	TGTGCCAGCAGTGAGTTTCAGAACAGGACGAACACTGAAGCTTTCTTT	CASSEFQNRTNTEAFF
TRBV9	NA	TRBJ1-1	TRBD1	15	TGTGCCAGCAGCGGGACAGGAGGGGGGAACACTGAAGCTTTCTTT	CASSGTGGGNTEAFF
TRBV9	NA	TRBJ1-2	NA	14	TGTGCCAGCAGCGTAGCAGGCAGCTCCTATGGCTACACCTTC	CASSVAGSSYGYTF
TRBV10-2	NA	TRBJ1-1	TRBD1	14	TGCGCCAGCAGCGATCCCGACAGGGGTACTGAAGCTTTCTTT	CASSDPDRGTEAFF
TRBV9	NA	TRBJ2-2	NA	15	TGTGCCAGCAGCGTAGGAGGGGGTACCCCCGGGGAGCTGTTTTTT	CASSVGGGTPGELFF
TRBV5-1	once	TRBJ2-5	TRBD2	17	TGCGCCAGCAGCTTGCTGGCCTCCGGGACAGCGGGGGGGACCCAGTACTTC	CASSLLASGTAGGTQYF